This T cell receptor beta chain was sequenced during a study of T cell responses to AZD1222 COVID-19 vaccine. The study, taken as a whole, reports: Spike-specific TCR repertoires showed rising breadth and depth after two AZD1222 doses.

In regard to this clone: Its antigen is unidentified.

Assay: immunoSEQ multiplex PCR; the TCRdb copy retains only in-frame clones and omits some. The data contain 80,000 to 90,000 clones, approximately 87% of them seen just once; the ten biggest clones take up roughly 4.8%. V shed 3 bases, J shed 6 bases, and the junction held 9 bases outside the gene matches. Germline assignment: CDR1 MGHDK and CDR2 SYGVNS. The CDR3 is 16 amino acids. The specimen was peripheral blood, collected on day 0 of MenACWY control vaccination. J is TRBJ2-3 and V is TRBV25-1; 10 bases align to TRBD2. This sequence originates from an adult in good health. DNA for the CDR3: TGTGCCAGCAGTGATTACCTAGCGGGAGCGGGGGATACGCAGTATTTT. Encoded protein: CASSDYLAGAGDTQYF.